These 24 T cell receptor beta chains were all obtained from the same sample, sequenced in a study of T cell responses to AZD1222 COVID-19 vaccine. Sequenced by immunoSEQ multiplex PCR; TCRdb stores in-frame clones only, minus some. The sample includes around 130,000 clones, about 89% of them seen just once. Source: peripheral blood, taken 28 days after the second AZD1222 dose. The origin of the receptors is an adult who received the AZD1222 COVID-19 vaccine.

The chain has TRBV27 and TRBJ2-7; 8 bases align to TRBD2. This CDR3 spans 16 amino acids. Germline lookup yields CDR1 MNHEY and CDR2 SMNVEV (reference sequence). The junction had 12 bases not matched to a gene; V was cut back by 7 bases and J by 1 base. DNA of the CDR3: TGTGCCAGCACCTCCCCGGGTAGCGGGAAATCCTACGAGCAGTACTTC. Protein sequence: CASTSPGSGKSYEQYF.

The V and J genes are TRBV5-1 and TRBJ1-1; no firm D call. The CDR3 has 15 residues. V lost 4 bases and J lost 7, with 20 bases in between. Germline V gene lookup returns CDR1 SGHRS and CDR2 YFSETQ. The CDR3 bases are TGCGCCAGCAGCGCGGGTACAGAAATCCGGGGTGAAGCTTTCTTT. It is translated as CASSAGTEIRGEAFF.

This clone was seen once. This chain uses TRBV5-1 with TRBJ2-7, with D uncertain. V was clipped by 4 bases and J by 7 bases, with 27 bases between them. The CDR3 sequence is 17 residues long. From germline, CDR1 is SGHRS and CDR2 YFSETQ. CDR3 in DNA: TGCGCCAGCAGCCCTTTGGATGCGGCGGCCCATTTGAGTGAGCAGTACTTC. This codes for CASSPLDAAAHLSEQYF. The entire variable domain, with the rest obtained from reference TRBV5-1 and TRBJ2-7, is as follows: KAGVTQTPRYLIKTRGQQVTLSCSPISGHRSVSWYQQTPGQGLQFLFEYFSETQRNKGNFPGRFSGRQFSNSRSEMNVSTLELGDSALYLCASSPLDAAAHLSEQYFGPGTRLTVT.

The genes are TRBV28 and TRBJ1-1; D unclear. CDR1 is MDHEN and CDR2 is SYDVKM in the germline V gene. The CDR3 totals 15 residues. The V and J ends lost 1 base and 0 bases respectively, with 9 bases between them. The CDR3 DNA reads TGTGCCAGCAGTTTATTACAGTACCTGAACACTGAAGCTTTCTTT. It specifies CASSLLQYLNTEAFF.

J is TRBJ2-7 and V is TRBV25-1; TRBD2 might be the D (7 bases). Trimming took off 10 bases at V and 7 bases at J, with 11 bases between the two ends. Germline lookup yields CDR1 MGHDK and CDR2 SYGVNS. This CDR3 region has 10 residues. For the CDR3, the DNA is TGTGCCAACAGGGAGGGAGAGCAGTACTTC. This encodes CANREGEQYF.

This clone appeared a single time. The V and J genes are TRBV20-1 and TRBJ2-1; D may be TRBD1 (6 bases). Germline CDR1 DFQATT, CDR2 SNEGSKA (reference sequence). V was pared by 3 bases and J by 8 bases, with 17 bases between. The CDR3 has 14 amino acids. The CDR3 loop is CSASWGLGFDEQFF. The CDR3 DNA reads TGCAGTGCTAGTTGGGGGCTCGGGTTCGATGAGCAGTTCTTC.

In this sample, this clone turned up a few times. This chain links TRBV27 with TRBJ2-5; 8 positions agree with TRBD1. CDR1 is MNHEY, CDR2 SMNVEV, per germline (reference sequence). V was pared by 4 bases and J by 5 bases, with 3 bases of the junction left unmatched. This CDR3 is 13 amino acids long. Written as DNA, the CDR3 is TGTGCCAGCAGTTCCTACAGGGGGGAGACCCAGTACTTC. Translation: CASSSYRGETQYF.

The rearrangement links TRBV9 to TRBJ1-5, with D perhaps matching TRBD1 (6 bases). V was cut by 0 bases and J by 7 bases, with 8 bases left in between. This CDR3 contains 13 residues. Per germline, CDR1 SGDLS and CDR2 YYNGEE. The CDR3 DNA is TGTGCCAGCAGCGTAGGGGACAACCAGCCCCAGCATTTT. Its translation: CASSVGDNQPQHF.

The rearrangement uses TRBV7-8 and TRBJ1-4; no clear D gene. The V end was cut by 1 base, the J end by 10 bases, with 10 bases between. Germline V gene lookup returns CDR1 SGHVS and CDR2 FQNEAQ. CDR3 size: 13 residues. The CDR3 DNA sequence: TGTGCCAGCAGCTTAGTAGGTCTCGGAAAACTGTTTTTT. Translated: CASSLVGLGKLFF.

V usage is TRBV5-4 and J usage is TRBJ1-4, with D possibly being TRBD1 (5 bases). This CDR3 contains 13 residues. Deletions cut 6 bases from V and 7 bases from J, with 13 bases between. Looked up from germline, CDR1 is SGHNT and CDR2 is YYREEE (reference sequence). Here the CDR3 DNA reads TGTGCCAGCACCACTGGGGGGTCTGAAAAACTGTTTTTT. Translated: CASTTGGSEKLFF.

V and J are TRBV6-5 and TRBJ1-5, with a weak D call TRBD1 (5 bases). V shed 11 bases and J shed 0 bases, with 14 bases lying between them. This CDR3 has 14 amino acids. The germline gives CDR1 MNHEY, CDR2 SVGAGI. The CDR3 is CAVGARDSNQPQHF. DNA of the CDR3: TGTGCCGTTGGGGCCCGCGATAGCAATCAGCCCCAGCATTTT.

J is TRBJ1-5 and V is TRBV7-2; D is unresolved. Germline V gives CDR1 SGHTA, CDR2 FQGNSA. The ends were cut back, 5 bases at V and 0 bases at J, with 11 bases in the middle. The CDR3 runs 15 residues. In DNA form, the CDR3 reads TGTGCCAGCAGCCCGGACGGAAATAGCAATCAGCCCCAGCATTTT. It yields the protein CASSPDGNSNQPQHF.

J is TRBJ2-7 and V is TRBV5-1; possible D gene TRBD1, 6 bases. Germline assignment: CDR1 SGHRS and CDR2 YFSETQ. CDR3 length: 11 residues. V lost 5 bases and J 9 bases, leaving 12 bases between the germline ends. CDR3: CASSSQGPQYF. CDR3 bases: TGCGCCAGCAGTTCACAGGGTCCGCAGTACTTC.

This clone was counted once. The chain employs TRBV5-8 and TRBJ2-3, with TRBD2 matching 8 bases. J lost 2 bases, V lost 4 bases, and 12 bases had no gene match. Germline-derived CDR1 and CDR2 are SGHTS and YDEGEE. This CDR3 contains 17 residues. CDR3 loop: CASSPRLGRGDTDTQYF. CDR3 in DNA: TGTGCCAGCAGCCCACGCCTGGGGCGGGGGGACACAGATACGCAGTATTTT.

J is TRBJ1-2 and V is TRBV6-2 or TRBV6-3; 8 bases are a match to TRBD1. This CDR3 is 17 amino acids long. The J segment lost 6 bases and the V segment lost 0 bases, leaving 12 bases of the junction unmatched. Germline assignment: CDR1 MNHEY and CDR2 SVGEGT. The CDR3 DNA follows: TGTGCCAGCAGTTACTCGCTCACACTCGGACAGGGCCATGGCTACACCTTC. Its protein is CASSYSLTLGQGHGYTF.

The chain carries TRBV5-4 and TRBJ2-3; D is unresolved. This CDR3 has 11 residues. CDR1 is SGHNT, CDR2 YYREEE, per germline (reference sequence). The germline V and J ends were trimmed by 0 bases and 5 bases, with 1 base remaining between them. This CDR3 is CASSLEDTQYF. The DNA of the CDR3 is TGTGCCAGCAGCTTGGAAGATACGCAGTATTTT.

This chain uses TRBV4-2 with TRBJ1-5; no clear D. Trimming left V 0 bases short and J 6 bases short, with 6 bases between. Germline CDR1 and CDR2: LGHNA and YNFKEQ. The CDR3 length is 13 residues. The CDR3: CASSQERRQPQHF. The CDR3 DNA reads as TGTGCCAGCAGCCAAGAAAGGCGTCAGCCCCAGCATTTT.

This rearrangement joins TRBV29-1 to TRBJ1-4; D is uncertain. Germline lookup yields CDR1 SQVTM and CDR2 ANQGSEA. V was clipped by 7 bases and J by 7 bases, with 13 bases between them. There are 12 residues in the CDR3. The CDR3 spells CSGLVEGEKLFF. The CDR3 nucleotides read TGCAGCGGCCTTGTGGAGGGTGAAAAACTGTTTTTT.

CDR3 nucleotides: TGTGCCTGGAGTGTACAGGGGGCGGTTGACTACACCTTC. Translated, it gives CAWSVQGAVDYTF. The chain links TRBV30 to TRBJ1-2, with 9 bases fitting TRBD1. This CDR3 contains 13 residues. Germline CDR1 GTSNPN, CDR2 SVGIG (reference sequence). Trimming at V came to 0 bases and at J to 10 bases, leaving 6 bases not matched to a gene.

The V call is TRBV2, the J call TRBJ2-1, with D unclear. Germline V CDR1 and CDR2: SNHLY, FYNNEI. V was trimmed by 6 bases and J by 7 bases, leaving 13 bases between them. The CDR3 has 13 amino acids. CDR3 in amino acids: CASRVDSFNEQFF. The CDR3 DNA reads as TGTGCCAGCAGGGTTGACTCATTTAATGAGCAGTTCTTC.

The CDR3 loop reads CASSEQAASYNEQFF. In DNA form, the CDR3 reads TGCGCCAGCAGTGAACAAGCGGCCTCCTACAATGAGCAGTTCTTC. The chain employs TRBV10-1 and TRBJ2-1, with D perhaps matching TRBD2 (5 bases). The germline V and J ends were trimmed by 3 bases and 0 bases, with 9 bases remaining between them. This CDR3 is built from 15 residues. Per germline, CDR1 WNHNN and CDR2 SYGVQD (reference sequence).

The chain has TRBV11-2 and TRBJ2-7, with TRBD1 identical over 11 bases. The CDR3 spans 12 residues. The germline V gene encodes CDR1 SGHAT and CDR2 FQNNGV. V trimming: 6 bases; J trimming: 12 bases; junction bases outside the gene matches: 7. CDR3 in amino acids: CASSSDRGRLYF. The CDR3 nucleotides read TGTGCCAGCAGTTCGGACAGGGGGCGCTTGTACTTC.

The gene calls are TRBV28 and TRBJ2-3; 8 bases fit TRBD2. Germline lookup yields CDR1 MDHEN and CDR2 SYDVKM. The CDR3 is 16 amino acids. The V segment lost 5 bases and the J segment 2 bases; nucleotides outside the gene matches: 9. The CDR3 is CASSLPGGVNTDTQYF. CDR3 sequence (DNA): TGTGCCAGCAGTCTCCCCGGGGGGGTTAACACAGATACGCAGTATTTT.

The chain is built from TRBV30 and TRBJ1-5; D is undetermined. The CDR3 has 13 amino acids. Trimming took off 0 bases at V and 6 bases at J, with 9 bases between the two ends. From germline, CDR1 is GTSNPN and CDR2 SVGIG (reference sequence). The CDR3 DNA is TGTGCCTGGAGTGTAGAAGGGAGTCAGCCCCAGCATTTT. Protein product: CAWSVEGSQPQHF.